The following is a T cell receptor beta chain sequence with its context. Its antigen is not identified. Healthy individuals of Caucasian origin from Russia, aged 6 to 90, served as donors. It was approximately 10 milliliters of peripheral blood that were drawn from each donor. These data come from a study of blood T cells in healthy people across ages. Regarding the study as a whole: A greater number of naive CD4+ cells and higher diversity distinguished long-lived donors from aged donors. While age rose, TCR beta diversity per million T cells dropped in a roughly linear way.

Sample-barcoded 5' priming and a J-beta primer mix drove a second PCR of roughly 7 to 11 cycles. TCRdb ran MiXCR on the 5' RACE reads and lists one entry per CDR3 protein. The table lists around 800,000 distinct CDR3 sequences, around 43% of them singletons. The CDR3 length is 15 residues. Germline CDR1 reads MNHEY; CDR2 reads SVGAGI. Material: blood. The clonotype was recovered from a man in his 60s in good health. The V call is TRBV6-5, the J call TRBJ2-7; TRBD2 might be the D (7 bases). The better agreement between TRBJ2-5 and the DNA end casts doubt on the J call. The CDR3 nucleotides read TGTGCCAGCAGCCCCAACCGGGGGGCGGGAGAGACCCAGTACTTC. Amino acid sequence: CASSPNRGAGETQYF.